The clone carrying this T cell receptor beta chain came up many times. What it binds is unknown. Unique molecular identifiers tagged the TCR beta cDNA libraries. From around 0.96 to 9.9 million T cells, 550,000 or so cDNA molecules were obtained. TCRdb used MiXCR to reprocess the PCR reads, holding one entry per CDR3 protein. The sample contains some 260,000 distinct CDR3 sequences, 30% to 45% of which appear only once. This entry is derived from a study of post-analysis software for immune sequencing data. Findings and limits, study-wide: Significantly lower normalized Chao1 diversity was found in patients with multiple sclerosis relative to controls. Strong co-clustering by F measure was evident for samples that had been prepared in the same batch. Roughly five TRBV segments appeared more often in patients than in controls, and TRBV5-6, TRBV5-1 and TRBV20-1 were among these.

Germline V gene data show CDR1 as SGHRS and CDR2 as YFSETQ. Unmatched junction bases numbered 20, after V lost 2 bases and J lost 0 bases. The length of the CDR3 is 22 residues. The rearrangement uses TRBV5-1 and TRBJ2-6; TRBD1 matches 7 bases. Specimen: blood. This receptor was obtained from a girl aged 5-17 years with multiple sclerosis. The CDR3 region has the DNA TGCGCCAGCAGCTTCTCGGTCCGGGACAGAGTTTCAAACCCCTCTGGGGCCAACGTCCTGACTTTC. This sequence encodes CASSFSVRDRVSNPSGANVLTF.